This TCR beta chain stems from a study of blood T cell repertoires in COVID-19. Study overall: Collection of acute and convalescent COVID-19 samples took place in the United States, Italy and Spain. From T cells, B-cell-depleted T cells, or PBMCs came the material, which was cDNA or gDNA.

Looked up from germline, CDR1 is SGHRS and CDR2 is YFSETQ. The CDR3 is 15 amino acids. The junction had 6 bases not matched to a gene; V was cut back by 4 bases and J by 5 bases. Assay used: immunoSEQ multiplex PCR; TCRdb lists only in-frame clones, some missing. This sample carries 180,000 or so clones, about 89% of them seen once, and the ten largest clones take around 2.6%. The chain employs TRBV5-1 and TRBJ2-5, with 12 bases lining up with TRBD1. This clonotype originated in a man aged 35 to 55 with active or convalescent COVID-19. The sample was peripheral blood. The CDR3 sequence is CASSTGTGGGETQYF. In DNA form, the CDR3 reads TGCGCCAGCAGCACCGGGACAGGGGGCGGGGAGACCCAGTACTTC.